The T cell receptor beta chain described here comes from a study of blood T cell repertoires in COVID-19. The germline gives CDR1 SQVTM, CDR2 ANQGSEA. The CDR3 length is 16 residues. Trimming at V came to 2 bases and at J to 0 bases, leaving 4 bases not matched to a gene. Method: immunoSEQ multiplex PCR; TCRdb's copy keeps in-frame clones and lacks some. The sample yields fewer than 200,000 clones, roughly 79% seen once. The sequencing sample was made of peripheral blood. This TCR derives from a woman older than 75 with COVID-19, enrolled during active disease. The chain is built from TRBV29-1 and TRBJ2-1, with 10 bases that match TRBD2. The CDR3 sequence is CSVEYPSGSSYNEQFF. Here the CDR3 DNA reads TGCAGCGTTGAATATCCTAGCGGGAGCTCCTACAATGAGCAGTTCTTC.